This T cell receptor (beta chain) was recorded in a study of blood T cell repertoires in COVID-19. The overall study: Some COVID-19 samples were acute and others convalescent; all came from the United States, Italy and Spain.

Sequencing was performed with immunoSEQ multiplex PCR; in TCRdb, only in-frame clones are kept and a portion is missing. Of 100,000 to 150,000 clones in the sample, around nine tenths were seen once. Trimming took off 4 bases at V and 13 bases at J, with 14 bases between the two ends. The CDR3 loop spans 12 amino acids. Germline CDR1 reads SNHLY; CDR2 reads FYNNEI. The TCR originated in a man aged 60-69 years with COVID-19, enrolled during active disease. The specimen was peripheral blood. The chain recombines TRBV2 with TRBJ2-1, with D tentatively TRBD2 (7 bases). This chain's CDR3 is CASSASGGPQFF. Written as DNA, the CDR3 is TGTGCCAGCAGTGCCTCGGGGGGCCCTCAGTTCTTC.